This TCR beta chain derives from a study of T cell responses to AZD1222 COVID-19 vaccine. Study outcomes and limitations: Only 5 or 6 individuals given AZD1222 were seropositive at baseline.

Repertoires were generated with immunoSEQ multiplex PCR, while TCRdb's copy carries only in-frame clones and drops some. Found here are over 90,000 clones, 80% to 85% of them singletons; the top ten hold over 15%. As to this clone: Its cognate antigen is unknown.

The germline V gene encodes CDR1 MNHEY and CDR2 SMNVEV (reference sequence). Trimming pared 3 bases from V and 5 bases from J, leaving 13 bases between. The CDR3 covers 14 residues. This receptor was taken from an adult in good health. This chain links TRBV27 with TRBJ1-1; maybe TRBD1 (6 bases). The sample was peripheral blood, taken on day 0 of AZD1222 vaccination. Here the CDR3 reads CASSFGRGGTEAFF. CDR3 DNA: TGTGCCAGCAGTTTCGGCAGGGGCGGAACTGAAGCTTTCTTT.